This TCR beta chain was found in a study of cytomegalovirus exposure and HLA in healthy donors. Worth noting for this clone: What it binds is not known.

V shed 3 bases and J 3 bases; nucleotides not matched to a gene: 5. The CDR3 extends over 14 amino acids. Germline lookup yields CDR1 KGHSH and CDR2 LQKENI. The PCR ran on 60 Vbeta and 13 Jbeta primers. Authors' data handling: There were about 86 million unique TCR beta chains by a later count, and approximately 11 million of them were shared. Some clones are missing from TCRdb's copy, which holds only in-frame ones; the method was immunoSEQ multiplex PCR. The V and J calls and clone size come from that table; D and trimming were worked out from the DNA. The sample yields around 140,000 clones, about 84% seen once. The study's findings and limits: It was 150 to 200 TCR beta chains that were listed as cytomegalovirus-associated. A reported reduction in N-insertions relative to the approximately 670-donor mean was seen in an Asian-associated ancestry cluster in a later analysis. Available immune exposure information was restricted to CMV serostatus only.

Sequencing used PBMCs. This receptor was taken from a woman between 18 and 30 years old in good health and CMV-seropositive. The genes are TRBV18 and TRBJ2-7, with TRBD1 matching over 7 bases. CDR3 region: CASSPQGVSYEQYF. In DNA form, the CDR3 reads TGTGCCAGCTCACCGCAGGGGGTCAGCTACGAGCAGTACTTC. Full variable domain (missing parts from reference TRBV18 and TRBJ2-7): NAGVMQNPRHLVRRRGQEARLRCSPMKGHSHVYWYRQLPEEGLKFMVYLQKENIIDESGMPKERFSAEFPKEGPSILRIQQVVRGDSAAYFCASSPQGVSYEQYFGPGTRLTVT.